The entry that follows covers one T cell receptor (beta chain) sequence. Its matching antigen is unknown. V was trimmed by 5 bases and J by 0 bases, leaving 11 bases between them. This CDR3 has 14 amino acids. Germline CDR1 and CDR2: SSHAT and FNYEAQ (reference sequence). Nashville, Tennessee was home to all donors, who were Caucasian adults. Once extracted for a subset, genomic DNA was divided evenly among several immunoSEQ plates. The assay was immunoSEQ multiplex PCR, and TCRdb's table has in-frame clones only and misses some. Among hundreds of thousands of clones listed, under 80% were seen once. This entry belongs to a study of shared clonotypes between healthy human individuals. Whole-study findings and limits: What limited the represented genetic and exposure-history diversity was the small number of donors.

The source is a woman aged 25 to 39 in good health. The chain employs TRBV7-7 and TRBJ2-7; a possible D gene is TRBD1 (6 bases). Sequencing was carried out using memory CD4+ T cells sorted from blood. Subset noted: CD45RA-negative fraction. CDR3 nucleotide sequence: TGTGCCAGCAGCCCAGACAGGAGCTCCTACGAGCAGTACTTC. Amino acid sequence: CASSPDRSSYEQYF.